The rows below give T cell receptor beta chains drawn from one sample of a study of identical twins. TCRdb reprocessed the 5' RACE reads via MiXCR and lists one record per CDR3 protein. Counted here are nearly 900,000 distinct CDR3 sequences, about 12% occurring once; the ten biggest clones make up roughly 1.6%. The sample was also linked to a second study, of yellow fever vaccine responses in identical twins.

Sequencing input: PBMCs. Receptor source: a woman aged 18-29 years in good health. CDR3s include the opening cysteine and the closing phenylalanine or tryptophan. Each record gives: J gene, clone size, V gene, D gene, CDR3 protein, CDR3 DNA. D genes are given only for firm matches. Where a row states a size, it is once, few, many or the class of an expanded clone; other rows omit it.

J gene: TRBJ2-7; clone size: -; V gene: TRBV7-9; D gene: TRBD1; CDR3 protein: CASRGTGAMYEQYF; CDR3 DNA: TGTGCCAGCAGAGGGACAGGGGCCATGTACGAGCAGTACTTC
J gene: TRBJ2-3; clone size: many; V gene: TRBV27; D gene: TRBD2; CDR3 protein: CATTTSGTDTQYF; CDR3 DNA: TGTGCCACCACAACTAGCGGCACAGATACGCAGTATTTT
J gene: TRBJ2-1; clone size: many; V gene: TRBV28; D gene: -; CDR3 protein: CASSPTEGGAYNEQFF; CDR3 DNA: TGTGCCAGCAGCCCGACCGAGGGTGGGGCCTACAATGAGCAGTTCTTC
J gene: TRBJ2-3; clone size: many; V gene: TRBV29-1; D gene: -; CDR3 protein: CSVEGLSSGTQYF; CDR3 DNA: TGCAGCGTTGAAGGACTTTCGTCGGGTACGCAGTATTTT
J gene: TRBJ2-1; clone size: few; V gene: TRBV5-1; D gene: TRBD1; CDR3 protein: CASSPVNRGSRSEQFF; CDR3 DNA: TGCGCCAGCAGCCCCGTCAACAGGGGAAGCCGGAGTGAGCAGTTCTTC
J gene: TRBJ2-7; clone size: -; V gene: TRBV9; D gene: -; CDR3 protein: CASSVHSNSYEQYF; CDR3 DNA: TGTGCCAGCAGCGTACACTCCAACTCCTACGAGCAGTACTTC
J gene: TRBJ1-1; clone size: few; V gene: TRBV2; D gene: TRBD1; CDR3 protein: CASSTGGWSEAFF; CDR3 DNA: TGTGCCAGTTCCACAGGGGGCTGGAGTGAAGCTTTCTTT
J gene: TRBJ2-5; clone size: few; V gene: TRBV20-1; D gene: TRBD2; CDR3 protein: CSAAGGLTQETQYF; CDR3 DNA: TGCAGTGCTGCGGGGGGACTCACTCAAGAGACCCAGTACTTC
J gene: TRBJ2-7; clone size: -; V gene: TRBV5-4; D gene: -; CDR3 protein: CASSVDQAPVYEQYF; CDR3 DNA: TGTGCCAGCAGCGTGGACCAGGCCCCGGTCTACGAGCAGTACTTC
J gene: TRBJ2-3; clone size: few; V gene: TRBV7-2; D gene: -; CDR3 protein: CASRIPGSTDTQYF; CDR3 DNA: TGTGCCAGCAGAATCCCAGGTAGCACAGATACGCAGTATTTT
J gene: TRBJ2-5; clone size: -; V gene: TRBV12-3/TRBV12-4; D gene: -; CDR3 protein: CASSPNAETQYF; CDR3 DNA: TGTGCCAGCAGTCCCAATGCGGAGACCCAGTACTTC
J gene: TRBJ2-5; clone size: -; V gene: TRBV9; D gene: TRBD2; CDR3 protein: CASSPRGLAGSQETQYF; CDR3 DNA: TGTGCCAGCAGCCCCCGGGGGCTAGCGGGGAGCCAAGAGACCCAGTACTTC
J gene: TRBJ2-1; clone size: few; V gene: TRBV12-5; D gene: TRBD2; CDR3 protein: CASGPGGVGYNEQFF; CDR3 DNA: TGTGCTAGTGGCCCCGGGGGGGTTGGCTACAATGAGCAGTTCTTC
J gene: TRBJ1-1; clone size: -; V gene: TRBV10-1; D gene: -; CDR3 protein: CAIPPGPGKGTNTEAFF; CDR3 DNA: TGCGCCATCCCTCCGGGGCCGGGGAAAGGAACGAACACTGAAGCTTTCTTT
J gene: TRBJ2-3; clone size: -; V gene: TRBV9; D gene: -; CDR3 protein: CASSVSGTYPTDTQYF; CDR3 DNA: TGTGCCAGCAGCGTCAGCGGGACATATCCCACAGATACGCAGTATTTT
J gene: TRBJ2-7; clone size: many; V gene: TRBV4-1; D gene: -; CDR3 protein: CASMGRDGNEQYF; CDR3 DNA: TGCGCCAGCATGGGCAGGGATGGCAACGAGCAGTACTTC
J gene: TRBJ2-4; clone size: few; V gene: TRBV20-1; D gene: TRBD1; CDR3 protein: CSARGATVMGQTAKNIQYF; CDR3 DNA: TGCAGTGCTAGAGGGGCGACCGTCATGGGACAGACAGCCAAAAACATTCAGTACTTC
J gene: TRBJ2-1; clone size: -; V gene: TRBV5-1; D gene: TRBD2; CDR3 protein: CASSSPVAGEFNEQFF; CDR3 DNA: TGCGCCAGCAGCTCCCCCGTTGCGGGAGAGTTTAATGAGCAGTTCTTC
J gene: TRBJ2-1; clone size: -; V gene: TRBV7-9; D gene: TRBD2; CDR3 protein: CASSWLAGGPNEQFF; CDR3 DNA: TGTGCCAGCAGCTGGCTAGCGGGAGGGCCCAATGAGCAGTTCTTC
J gene: TRBJ2-1; clone size: many; V gene: TRBV12-3/TRBV12-4; D gene: -; CDR3 protein: CASSLDDREQFF; CDR3 DNA: TGTGCCAGCAGTTTGGACGACAGAGAGCAGTTCTTC